The rows below give T cell receptor beta chains drawn from one sample of a study of response to subunit inactivated influenza vaccine. MiXCR, applied by TCRdb to the RT-PCR reads, yields one record per CDR3 protein. There are about 520,000 distinct CDR3 sequences in the sample; approximately 10% occur only once, and 12% lies in the top ten. The sequenced sample was PBMCs from blood, obtained roughly 6 weeks after vaccination. These TCRs come from a man aged 45-60 years who received an inactivated influenza vaccine. CDR3s include the opening cysteine and the closing phenylalanine or tryptophan.

V gene,J gene,CDR3 length,CDR3 protein
TRBV4-3,TRBJ2-7,15,CASSQTSGDHYEQYF
TRBV27,TRBJ1-6,15,CASTFLGQGDSPLHF
TRBV7-8,TRBJ2-1,13,CASSLTRGDEQFF
TRBV6-1,TRBJ1-2,15,CASSPGTLTLYGYTF
TRBV2,TRBJ1-1,15,CASSERVGLNTEAFF
TRBV12-3/TRBV12-4,TRBJ2-2,15,CASSQYREGNGELFF
TRBV6-2/TRBV6-3,TRBJ2-1,15,CAIGRSLAAYNEQFF
TRBV11-2,TRBJ2-7,14,CASSLASIMNEQYF
TRBV6-2/TRBV6-3,TRBJ1-6,14,CASRYGLDNSPLHF
TRBV15,TRBJ2-3,15,CATRGTASSTDTQYF
TRBV7-6,TRBJ2-7,13,CASSWTRGGEQYF
TRBV6-2/TRBV6-3,TRBJ2-7,15,CASSYSIGGEYEQYF
TRBV30,TRBJ1-2,14,CASKIPGGEGGYTF
TRBV12-3/TRBV12-4,TRBJ2-1,15,CASRFGWGATNEQFF
TRBV20-1,TRBJ2-1,16,CSAQTSGRMRYNEQFF
TRBV15,TRBJ1-1,17,CATSRDHTGGVDTEAFF
TRBV7-2,TRBJ2-5,13,CASAPRVQETQYF